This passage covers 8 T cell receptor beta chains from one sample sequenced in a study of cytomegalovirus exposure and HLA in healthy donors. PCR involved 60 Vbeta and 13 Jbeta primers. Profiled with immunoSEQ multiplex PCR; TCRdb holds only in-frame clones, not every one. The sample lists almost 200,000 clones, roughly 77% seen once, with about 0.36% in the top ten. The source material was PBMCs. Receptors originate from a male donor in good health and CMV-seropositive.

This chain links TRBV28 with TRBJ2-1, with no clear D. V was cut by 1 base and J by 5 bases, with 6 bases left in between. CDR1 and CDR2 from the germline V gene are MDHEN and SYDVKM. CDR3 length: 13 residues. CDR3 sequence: CASSLYGNNEQFF. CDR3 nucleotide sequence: TGTGCCAGCAGTTTATACGGTAACAATGAGCAGTTCTTC.

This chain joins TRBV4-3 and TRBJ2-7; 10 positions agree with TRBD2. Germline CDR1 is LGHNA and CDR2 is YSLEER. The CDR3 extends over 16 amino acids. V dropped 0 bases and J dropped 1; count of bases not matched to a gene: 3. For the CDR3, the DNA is TGCGCCAGCAGCCAAGATTGGACTAGCGGTTCCTACGAGCAGTACTTC. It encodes CASSQDWTSGSYEQYF.

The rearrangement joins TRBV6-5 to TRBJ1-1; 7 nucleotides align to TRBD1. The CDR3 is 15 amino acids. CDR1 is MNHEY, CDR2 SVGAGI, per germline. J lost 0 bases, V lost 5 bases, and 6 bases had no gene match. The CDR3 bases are TGTGCCAGCAGTAGAGGAACAGGGGTGAACACTGAAGCTTTCTTT. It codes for CASSRGTGVNTEAFF.

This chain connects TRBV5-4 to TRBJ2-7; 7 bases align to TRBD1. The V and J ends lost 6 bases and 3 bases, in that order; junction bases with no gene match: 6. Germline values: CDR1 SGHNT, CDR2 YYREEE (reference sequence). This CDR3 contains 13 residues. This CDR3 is CASTTGTDYEQYF. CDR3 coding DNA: TGTGCCAGCACTACCGGGACAGACTACGAGCAGTACTTC. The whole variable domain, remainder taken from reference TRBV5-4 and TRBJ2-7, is ETGVTQSPTHLIKTRGQQVTLRCSSQSGHNTVSWYQQALGQGPQFIFQYYREEENGRGNFPPRFSGLQFPNYSSELNVNALELDDSALYLCASTTGTDYEQYFGPGTRLTVT.

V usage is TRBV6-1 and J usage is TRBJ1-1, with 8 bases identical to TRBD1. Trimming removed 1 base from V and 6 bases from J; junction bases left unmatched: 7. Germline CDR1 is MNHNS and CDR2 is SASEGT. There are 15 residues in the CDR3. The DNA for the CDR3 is TGTGCCAGCAGTGAAGTACAGGGGGTGTCCTCTGAAGCTTTCTTT. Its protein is CASSEVQGVSSEAFF.

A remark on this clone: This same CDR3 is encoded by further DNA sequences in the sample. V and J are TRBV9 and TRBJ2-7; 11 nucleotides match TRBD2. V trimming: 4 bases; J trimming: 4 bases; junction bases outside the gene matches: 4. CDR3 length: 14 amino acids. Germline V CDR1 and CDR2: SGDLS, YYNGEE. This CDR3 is CASSPRTSGYEQYF. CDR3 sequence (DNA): TGTGCCAGCAGCCCCCGGACTAGCGGGTACGAGCAGTACTTC.

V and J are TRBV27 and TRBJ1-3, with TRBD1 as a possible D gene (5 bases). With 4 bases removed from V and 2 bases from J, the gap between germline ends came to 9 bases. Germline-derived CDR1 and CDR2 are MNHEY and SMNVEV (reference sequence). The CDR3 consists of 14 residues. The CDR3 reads CASSSLGAGNTIYF. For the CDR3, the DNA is TGTGCCAGCAGTTCCTTAGGGGCTGGAAACACCATATATTTT.

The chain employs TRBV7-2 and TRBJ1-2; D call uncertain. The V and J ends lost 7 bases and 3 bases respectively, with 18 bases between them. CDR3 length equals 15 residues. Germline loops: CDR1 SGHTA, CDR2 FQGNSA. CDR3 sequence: CASTPVRGQDYGYTF. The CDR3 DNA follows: TGTGCCAGCACCCCCGTTCGGGGTCAAGACTATGGCTACACCTTC.